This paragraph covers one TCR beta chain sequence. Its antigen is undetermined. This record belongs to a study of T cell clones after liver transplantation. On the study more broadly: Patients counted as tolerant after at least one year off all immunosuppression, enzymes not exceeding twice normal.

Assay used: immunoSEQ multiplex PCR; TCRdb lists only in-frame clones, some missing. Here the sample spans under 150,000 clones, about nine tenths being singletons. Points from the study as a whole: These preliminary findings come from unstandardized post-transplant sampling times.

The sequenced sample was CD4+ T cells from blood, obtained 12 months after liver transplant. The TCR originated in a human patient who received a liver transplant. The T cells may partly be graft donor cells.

Here the CDR3 reads CASSLYRGFNNEQFF. The CDR3 DNA sequence: TGTGCCAGCAGTTTATACAGGGGGTTTAACAATGAGCAGTTCTTC. The chain uses TRBV28 and TRBJ2-1; TRBD1 matches 8 bases. The ends lost 1 base at V and 5 bases at J; junction bases unmatched: 4. This CDR3 is built from 15 residues. Germline CDR1 and CDR2: MDHEN and SYDVKM.